Following are 29 T cell receptor beta chains from one sample sequenced in a study of tumour-infiltrating T cells in Burkitt lymphoma. The data were produced by immunoSEQ multiplex PCR, yet TCRdb's version contains in-frame clones alone and is incomplete. Of hundreds of clones in the sample, around 20% are singletons; the top ten hold approximately 6.5%. Sequencing was performed on tumor tissue. Source of these receptors: a human donor with Burkitt lymphoma.

This clone occurred a few times. One end of the junction fails to match germline, which may point to a read error. The DNA of the CDR3 is TGCGCCAGCAGCCAAGTAGGACTGTCGAGCTCCTACGAGCAGTACTTT. Protein: CASSQVGLSSSYEQYF. The chain recombines TRBV4-1 with TRBJ2-7; tentatively, D is TRBD2 (5 bases). The V gene's germline CDR1 is MGHRA and CDR2 YSYEKL. This CDR3 has 16 residues.

As to this clone: This sample includes further DNA sequences coding for the same CDR3. The chain links TRBV6-6 to TRBJ2-6; D unclear. The ends were cut back, 0 bases at V and 0 bases at J, with 3 bases in the middle. The CDR3 loop spans 15 amino acids. From germline, CDR1 is MNHNY and CDR2 SVGAGI (reference sequence). CDR3 nucleotide sequence: TGTGCCAGCAGTTACTCCATCTCTGGGGCCAACGTCCTGACTTTC. It is translated as CASSYSISGANVLTF.

This clone was detected only a few times. The CDR3 loop is CSVEKGEAQYF. Here the CDR3 DNA reads TGCAGCGTTGAGAAGGGTGAAGCGCAGTATTTT. This rearrangement joins TRBV29-1 to TRBJ2-3; D gene unclear. CDR1 is SQVTM, CDR2 ANQGSEA, per germline. Trimming pared 3 bases from V and 10 bases from J, leaving 11 bases between. The CDR3 totals 11 residues.

The sample holds a few counts of this clone. V is TRBV7-9 and J is TRBJ2-7; 9 bases are a match to TRBD1. This CDR3 has 16 residues. Germline trimming cut 1 base from V and 6 bases from J; bases unmatched to any gene: 10. Germline V gene data show CDR1 as SEHNR and CDR2 as FQNEAQ (reference sequence). CDR3 nucleotide sequence: TGTGCCAGCAGCTTAGGTCGCGGGACAGGGTTTGTCGAGCAGTACTTC. This sequence encodes CASSLGRGTGFVEQYF.

This clone came up a few times. The J gene is TRBJ1-1, the V gene TRBV5-1; D remains unclear. CDR3 size: 14 residues. V was shortened by 4 bases and J by 0 bases, with 10 bases between the two germline ends. CDR1 is SGHRS, CDR2 YFSETQ, per germline. The CDR3 bases are TGCGCCAGCAGCCCGGGCCGGATGAACACTGAAGCTTTCTTT. Translated, it gives CASSPGRMNTEAFF. The full variable domain, completed using reference TRBV5-1 and TRBJ1-1, is KAGVTQTPRYLIKTRGQQVTLSCSPISGHRSVSWYQQTPGQGLQFLFEYFSETQRNKGNFPGRFSGRQFSNSRSEMNVSTLELGDSALYLCASSPGRMNTEAFFGQGTRLTVV.

This chain joins TRBV7-9 and TRBJ2-6, with a tentative D call TRBD2 (5 bases). Between the trimmed V and J ends, which lost 3 bases and 0 bases, there was a span of 9 bases. CDR3 length: 16 residues. Germline lookup yields CDR1 SEHNR and CDR2 FQNEAQ (reference sequence). The CDR3, as DNA: TGTGCCAGCAGCTTTGGGGAGAGCTCTGGGGCCAACGTCCTGACTTTC. This codes for CASSFGESSGANVLTF. The full variable domain, its missing parts supplied by reference TRBV7-9 and TRBJ2-6, is DTGVSQNPRHKITKRGQNVTFRCDPISEHNRLYWYRQTLGQGPEFLTYFQNEAQLEKSRLLSDRFSAERPKGSFSTLEIQRTEQGDSAMYLCASSFGESSGANVLTFGAGSRLTVL.

On this clone itself: A read error may account for a junction end that differs from germline. This sample includes further DNA sequences coding for the same CDR3. The rearrangement joins TRBV2 to TRBJ1-1, with TRBD1 as a possible D gene (6 bases). CDR1 and CDR2 from the germline V gene are SNHLY and FYNNEI. This CDR3 region has 16 residues. The CDR3 coding sequence is TGTGCCAGCAGAGACGCCTGGGTACAGGGACGGACTGAAGCGTTCTTT. Its protein product is CASRDAWVQGRTEAFF.

This clone was found a few times. The chain recombines TRBV29-1 with TRBJ1-2; D remains ambiguous. V was clipped by 6 bases and J by 9 bases, with 5 bases between them. The germline V gene encodes CDR1 SQVTM and CDR2 ANQGSEA. This CDR3 has 8 residues. CDR3 sequence reads: CSVDSYTF. The CDR3 nucleotides are TGCAGCGTAGACAGCTACACCTTC.

In this sample, this clone turned up a few times. The chain joins TRBV6-1 to TRBJ2-7, with no clear D. Germline CDR1 is MNHNS and CDR2 is SASEGT. Trimming removed 4 bases at V and 6 bases at J, with 10 bases between. The CDR3 consists of 12 residues. This CDR3 reads CASSAPWGEQYF. In nucleotides, the CDR3 is TGTGCCAGCAGTGCCCCTTGGGGCGAGCAGTACTTC.

This clone has a handful of counts. V usage is TRBV2 and J usage is TRBJ2-2, with a possible D match to TRBD2 (7 bases). The germline V and J ends were trimmed by 8 bases and 4 bases, with 14 bases remaining between them. There are 14 residues in the CDR3. The V gene's germline CDR1 is SNHLY and CDR2 FYNNEI. Here the CDR3 reads CASEGGPGTGELFF. Written as DNA, the CDR3 is TGTGCCAGCGAGGGGGGGCCGGGCACCGGGGAGCTGTTTTTT.

This clone was seen only once. The rearrangement uses TRBV7-8 and TRBJ1-3, with D unclear. Trimming stripped 2 bases from V and 4 bases from J, with 12 bases between. Germline CDR1 and CDR2: SGHVS and FQNEAQ. The CDR3 is made up of 15 amino acids. For the CDR3, the DNA is TGTGCCAGCAGCTTACAGGTGGGAGCCGGAAACACCATATATTTT. It codes for CASSLQVGAGNTIYF.

This clone was seen only a few times. The chain employs TRBV7-8 and TRBJ1-5; D remains ambiguous. This CDR3 contains 16 residues. The ends were cut back, 1 base at V and 2 bases at J, with 12 bases in the middle. CDR1 is SGHVS and CDR2 is FQNEAQ in the germline V gene. CDR3 in DNA: TGTGCCAGCAGCTTAGAGGTCAGGAGGCGCAATCAGCCCCAGCATTTT. Its translation: CASSLEVRRRNQPQHF.

This clone was seen only a few times. The chain has TRBV7-2 and TRBJ2-5; 11 bases agree with TRBD2. Germline CDR1 and CDR2: SGHTA and FQGNSA. This CDR3 has 15 amino acids. Trimming removed 3 bases from V and 2 bases from J; junction bases left unmatched: 2. The CDR3 region has the DNA TGTGCCAGCAGCTTGGGGACTAGCGGTCAAGAGACCCAGTACTTC. This gives the protein CASSLGTSGQETQYF.

The DNA for the CDR3 is TGCGCCAGCAGCCCCGGGAGTGAGCAGTACTTC. Translating gives CASSPGSEQYF. The rearrangement joins TRBV4-1 to TRBJ2-7, with D possibly being TRBD2 (6 bases). The CDR3 covers 11 residues. The germline gives CDR1 MGHRA, CDR2 YSYEKL. The ends were cut back, 4 bases at V and 7 bases at J, with 8 bases in the middle.

This chain connects TRBV5-1 to TRBJ1-5, with D possibly being TRBD1 (5 bases). The V gene lost 0 bases and the J gene lost 5 bases, with 6 bases spanning the gap. CDR3 length: 13 residues. The V gene's germline CDR1 is SGHRS and CDR2 YFSETQ. DNA for the CDR3: TGCGCCAGCAGCTTGGGGGGGGATCAGCCCCAGCATTTT. Amino acid sequence: CASSLGGDQPQHF.

The chain is built from TRBV10-3 and TRBJ2-7; TRBD1 matches at 8 bases. Germline V lookup: CDR1 ENHRY, CDR2 SYGVKD. V was pared by 2 bases and J by 0 bases, with 3 bases of the junction left unmatched. The CDR3 is made up of 15 amino acids. In DNA form, the CDR3 reads TGTGCCATCAGTGAGGCGGGACAGGACTCCTACGAGCAGTACTTC. Protein sequence: CAISEAGQDSYEQYF.

This clone was found a few times. The rearrangement links TRBV5-4 to TRBJ2-2; the D gene is possibly TRBD1 (6 bases). From germline, CDR1 is SGHNT and CDR2 YYREEE (reference sequence). The CDR3 consists of 15 residues. Deletions cut 4 bases from V and 2 bases from J, with 12 bases between. CDR3 sequence: CASSQSGTNTGELFF. As DNA, the CDR3 is TGTGCCAGCAGCCAATCCGGGACAAACACCGGGGAGCTGTTTTTT.

V is TRBV19 and J is TRBJ1-1; 8 positions agree with TRBD1. The V gene end was trimmed by 7 bases and the J gene end by 3 bases; junction bases not matched to a gene: 16. The CDR3 covers 17 residues. In germline, CDR1 is LNHDA, CDR2 SQIVND (reference sequence). CDR3 region: CASTDLIQRQGYTEAFF. CDR3 sequence (DNA): TGTGCCAGTACCGACCTAATTCAAAGACAGGGGTACACTGAAGCTTTCTTT.

The chain has TRBV9 and TRBJ1-6, with D tentatively TRBD1 (5 bases). V lost 4 bases and J lost 7, with 15 bases in between. This CDR3 contains 15 residues. Germline CDR1 reads SGDLS; CDR2 reads YYNGEE. For the CDR3, the DNA is TGTGCCAGCAGCCCCCATTATGGGGGGAATTCACCCCTCCACTTT. Translating it yields CASSPHYGGNSPLHF. Based on the CDR3 plus reference TRBV9 and TRBJ1-6, the full variable domain is DSGVTQTPKHLITATGQRVTLRCSPRSGDLSVYWYQQSLDQGLQFLIQYYNGEERAKGNILERFSAQQFPDLHSELNLSSLELGDSALYFCASSPHYGGNSPLHFGNGTRLTVT.

This clone has a handful of counts. This chain connects TRBV2 to TRBJ1-4; a possible D gene is TRBD1 (6 bases). Per the germline V gene, CDR1 is SNHLY and CDR2 is FYNNEI. The CDR3 is 14 amino acids. V shed 2 bases and J shed 7 bases, with 11 bases lying between them. The DNA for the CDR3 is TGTGCCAGCAGTGAAACGCAGGGGAGTGAAAAACTGTTTTTT. Protein: CASSETQGSEKLFF.

The rearrangement joins TRBV7-2 to TRBJ2-3, with 9 bases lining up with TRBD2. Per the germline V gene, CDR1 is SGHTA and CDR2 is FQGNSA. The CDR3 is made up of 14 amino acids. V dropped 5 bases and J dropped 1; count of bases not matched to a gene: 1. CDR3 sequence: CASSRGGGTDTQYF. In DNA form, the CDR3 reads TGTGCCAGCAGCCGCGGGGGGGGCACAGATACGCAGTATTTT.

There are a few counts of this clone. The chain recombines TRBV13 with TRBJ2-7; TRBD2 is a possible D gene (5 bases). V lost 5 bases to trimming and J lost 7 bases, with 15 bases between them. Germline assignment: CDR1 PRHDT and CDR2 FYEKMQ (reference sequence). The CDR3 is 13 amino acids. As DNA, the CDR3 is TGTGCCAGCAGCCCTAGGACTTTAGGGGAGCAGTACTTC. This translates into CASSPRTLGEQYF. The whole variable domain, remainder taken from reference TRBV13 and TRBJ2-7, is AAGVIQSPRHLIKEKRETATLKCYPIPRHDTVYWYQQGPGQDPQFLISFYEKMQSDKGSIPDRFSAQQFSDYHSELNMSSLELGDSALYFCASSPRTLGEQYFGPGTRLTVT.

This clone occurred once. The chain joins TRBV6-1 to TRBJ2-2, with D unclear. The CDR3 sequence is 12 residues long. With 5 bases removed from V and 10 bases from J, the gap between germline ends came to 11 bases. Germline CDR1 MNHNS, CDR2 SASEGT. CDR3 region: CASSSRRTELFF. The CDR3 nucleotides read TGTGCCAGCAGTTCTCGACGGACGGAGCTGTTTTTT.

This clone was counted a few times. The chain carries TRBV5-1 and TRBJ1-1; possibly TRBD1 for D (5 bases). CDR1 is SGHRS, CDR2 YFSETQ, per germline. Deletions cut 7 bases from V and 1 base from J, with 11 bases between. This CDR3 spans 13 amino acids. The DNA of the CDR3 is TGCGCCAGCCAGGGTTCTCGGAACACTGAAGCTTTCTTT. This gives the protein CASQGSRNTEAFF. Variable domain in full (rest from reference TRBV5-1 and TRBJ1-1): KAGVTQTPRYLIKTRGQQVTLSCSPISGHRSVSWYQQTPGQGLQFLFEYFSETQRNKGNFPGRFSGRQFSNSRSEMNVSTLELGDSALYLCASQGSRNTEAFFGQGTRLTVV.

This clone was seen once. The chain is built from TRBV28 and TRBJ2-3, with TRBD1 identical over 7 bases. Germline V gene sequence: CDR1 MDHEN, CDR2 SYDVKM. With 7 bases clipped from V and 6 bases from J, the junction kept 10 bases outside the gene matches. CDR3 size: 14 residues. The CDR3 here is CASNFTGAQDTQYF. The CDR3 nucleotides are TGTGCCAGCAATTTCACAGGGGCTCAGGATACGCAGTATTTT.

Remarks on this clone: At the DNA level, this CDR3 is encoded by other sequences in the same sample as well. This sequence joins TRBV6-5 and TRBJ2-3; D possibly uses TRBD1 or TRBD2 (6 bases each). Germline V gene lookup returns CDR1 MNHEY and CDR2 SVGAGI. Trimming pared 6 bases from V and 2 bases from J, leaving 12 bases between. CDR3 length: 14 residues. CDR3 region: CASSTGANTDTQYF. The DNA for the CDR3 is TGTGCCAGCAGCACGGGGGCCAACACAGATACGCAGTATTTT.

This chain uses TRBV11-1 with TRBJ2-2; perhaps TRBD1 as D (5 bases). Germline values: CDR1 SGHAT, CDR2 FQDESV (reference sequence). The CDR3 runs 14 residues. V lost 1 base and J 6 bases, leaving 9 bases between the germline ends. The CDR3 DNA follows: TGTGCCAGCAGCTTAGTAGGGGTGGCCGGGGAGCTGTTTTTT. It encodes CASSLVGVAGELFF.

In its sample, this clone was seen a few times. V usage is TRBV7-9 and J usage is TRBJ1-1; possible D gene TRBD1, 6 bases. The V gene lost 1 base and the J gene lost 0 bases, with 12 bases spanning the gap. Germline-derived CDR1 and CDR2 are SEHNR and FQNEAQ (reference sequence). The length of the CDR3 is 16 residues. Here the CDR3 reads CASSLGEGGLNTEAFF. CDR3 nucleotide sequence: TGTGCCAGCAGCTTAGGCGAGGGGGGTTTGAACACTGAAGCTTTCTTT.

The rearrangement joins TRBV5-1 to TRBJ1-5, with 7 bases matching TRBD1. The CDR3 is 16 amino acids. The junction had 9 bases not matched to a gene; V was cut back by 4 bases and J by 2 bases. Per germline, CDR1 SGHRS and CDR2 YFSETQ. CDR3: CASSPTGAYGNQPQHF. The CDR3 bases are TGCGCCAGCAGCCCCACAGGGGCCTATGGCAATCAGCCCCAGCATTTT.